The subject of this entry is one T cell receptor (beta chain). This record comes from a study of blood T cell repertoires in COVID-19. About the study: Material from acute and convalescent COVID-19 was sourced from the United States, Italy and Spain. The analysed material was cDNA or gDNA that came from T cells, B-cell-depleted T cells, or PBMCs.

Assay: immunoSEQ multiplex PCR; the TCRdb copy retains only in-frame clones and omits some. This table has 250,000 or so clones, roughly 89% appearing once. Per the germline V gene, CDR1 is SGHKS and CDR2 is YYEKEE (reference sequence). The CDR3 length is 13 residues. V lost 0 bases to trimming and J lost 8 bases, with 11 bases between them. The receptor was derived from a woman aged 60-70 years with COVID-19, enrolled during active disease. The gene calls are TRBV5-5 and TRBJ1-2; D perhaps matches TRBD1 (6 bases). The sequenced sample consisted of peripheral blood. The CDR3 bases are TGTGCCAGCAGCTTGGGGACAGCCCTGGGCTACACCTTC. It translates to CASSLGTALGYTF. The full variable domain, its missing parts supplied by reference TRBV5-5 and TRBJ1-2, is DAGVTQSPTHLIKTRGQQVTLRCSPISGHKSVSWYQQVLGQGPQFIFQYYEKEERGRGNFPDRFSARQFPNYSSELNVNALLLGDSALYLCASSLGTALGYTFGSGTRLTVV.